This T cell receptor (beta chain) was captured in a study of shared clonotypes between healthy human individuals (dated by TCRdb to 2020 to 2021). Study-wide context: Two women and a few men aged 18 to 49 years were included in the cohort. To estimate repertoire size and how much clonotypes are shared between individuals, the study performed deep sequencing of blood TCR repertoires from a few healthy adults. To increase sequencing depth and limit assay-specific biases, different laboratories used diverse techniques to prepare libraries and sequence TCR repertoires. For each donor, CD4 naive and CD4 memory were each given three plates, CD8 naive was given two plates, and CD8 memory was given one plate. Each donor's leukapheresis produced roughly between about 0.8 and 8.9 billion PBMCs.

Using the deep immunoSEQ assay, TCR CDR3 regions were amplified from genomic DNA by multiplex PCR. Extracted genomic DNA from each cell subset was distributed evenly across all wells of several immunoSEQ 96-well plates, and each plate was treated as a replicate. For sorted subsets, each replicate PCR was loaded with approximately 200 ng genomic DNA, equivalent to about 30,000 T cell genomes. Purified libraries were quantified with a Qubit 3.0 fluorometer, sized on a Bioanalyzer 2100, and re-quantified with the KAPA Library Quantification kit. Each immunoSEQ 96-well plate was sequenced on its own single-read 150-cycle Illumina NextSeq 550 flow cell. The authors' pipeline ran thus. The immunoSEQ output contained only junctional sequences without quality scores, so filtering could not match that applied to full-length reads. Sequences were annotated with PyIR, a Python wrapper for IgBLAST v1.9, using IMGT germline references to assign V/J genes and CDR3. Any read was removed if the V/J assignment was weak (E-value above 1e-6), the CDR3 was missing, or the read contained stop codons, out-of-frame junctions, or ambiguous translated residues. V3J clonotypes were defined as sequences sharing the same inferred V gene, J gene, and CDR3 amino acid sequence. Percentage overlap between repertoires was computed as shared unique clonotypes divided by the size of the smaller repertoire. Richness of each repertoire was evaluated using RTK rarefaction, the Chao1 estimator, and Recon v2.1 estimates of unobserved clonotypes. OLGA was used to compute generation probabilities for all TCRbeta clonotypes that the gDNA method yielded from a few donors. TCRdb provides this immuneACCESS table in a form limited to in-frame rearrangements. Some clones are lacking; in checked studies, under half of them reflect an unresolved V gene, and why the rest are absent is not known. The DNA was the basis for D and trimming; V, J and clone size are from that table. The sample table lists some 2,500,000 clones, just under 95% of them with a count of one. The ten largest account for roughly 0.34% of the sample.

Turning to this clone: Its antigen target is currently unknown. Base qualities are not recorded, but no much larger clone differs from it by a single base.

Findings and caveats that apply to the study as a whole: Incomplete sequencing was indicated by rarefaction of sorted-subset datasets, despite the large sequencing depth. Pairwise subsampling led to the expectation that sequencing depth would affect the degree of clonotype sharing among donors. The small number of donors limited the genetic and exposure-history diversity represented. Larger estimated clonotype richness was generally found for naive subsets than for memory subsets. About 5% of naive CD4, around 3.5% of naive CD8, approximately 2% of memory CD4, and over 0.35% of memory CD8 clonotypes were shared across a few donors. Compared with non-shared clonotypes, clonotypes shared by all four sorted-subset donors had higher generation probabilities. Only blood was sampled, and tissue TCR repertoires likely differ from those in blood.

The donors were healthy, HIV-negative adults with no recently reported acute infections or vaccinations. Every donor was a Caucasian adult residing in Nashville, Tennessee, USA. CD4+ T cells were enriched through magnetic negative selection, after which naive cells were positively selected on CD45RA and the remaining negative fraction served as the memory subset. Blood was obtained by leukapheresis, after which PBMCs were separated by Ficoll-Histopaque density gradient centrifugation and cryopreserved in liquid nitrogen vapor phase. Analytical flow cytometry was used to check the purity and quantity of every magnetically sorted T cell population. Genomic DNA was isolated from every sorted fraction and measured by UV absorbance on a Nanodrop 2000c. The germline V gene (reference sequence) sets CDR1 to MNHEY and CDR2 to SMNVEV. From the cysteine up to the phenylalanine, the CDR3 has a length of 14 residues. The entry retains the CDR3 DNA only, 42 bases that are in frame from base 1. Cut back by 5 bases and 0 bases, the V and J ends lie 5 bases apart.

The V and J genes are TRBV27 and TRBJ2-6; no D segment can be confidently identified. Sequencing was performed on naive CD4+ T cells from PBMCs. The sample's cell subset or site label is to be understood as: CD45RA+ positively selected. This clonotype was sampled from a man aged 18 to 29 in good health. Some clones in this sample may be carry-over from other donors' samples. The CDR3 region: CASSPFSGANVLTF. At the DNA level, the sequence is TGTGCCAGCAGTCCCTTCTCTGGGGCCAACGTCCTGACTTTC.